These 8 T cell receptor beta chains originate from one sample sequenced in a study of blood T cells in healthy people across ages. Alongside a J-beta primer mix, a sample-barcoded 5' primer served in a second PCR lasting roughly 6 to 11 cycles. One entry per CDR3 protein, called by TCRdb with MiXCR from the 5' RACE reads. The sample lists some 1.4 million distinct CDR3 sequences; 42% were seen once. Sequenced: blood. These receptors all come from a woman aged 18-29 years in good health.

This clonotype was seen more than once but under ten times. The rearrangement joins TRBV6-5 to TRBJ2-1; 9 nucleotides align to TRBD1. The CDR3 contains 15 residues. Germline-derived CDR1 and CDR2 are MNHEY and SVGAGI. V was pared by 2 bases and J by 3 bases, with 2 bases of the junction left unmatched. CDR3 amino acids: CASSYGTGNYNEQFF. DNA of the CDR3: TGTGCCAGCAGTTACGGGACAGGGAACTACAATGAGCAGTTCTTC.

This clonotype was counted between two and nine times. The J gene is TRBJ1-2, the V gene TRBV9; D uncertain. Trimming took off 3 bases at V and 8 bases at J, with 14 bases between the two ends. The CDR3 loop spans 13 amino acids. Germline V lookup: CDR1 SGDLS, CDR2 YYNGEE. DNA for the CDR3: TGTGCCAGCAGCGCCACCTCCGGGTTGGGCTACACCTTC. Its protein is CASSATSGLGYTF.

This clonotype was seen just once. A junction end diverges from the germline sequence, so it may reflect a read error. This chain connects TRBV2 to TRBJ2-3, with 14 bases identical to TRBD2. The CDR3 totals 16 residues. Germline V gene sequence: CDR1 SNHLY, CDR2 FYNNEI. CDR3 in amino acids: CASHGLAGGTTGTQYF. The CDR3 nucleotides read TGTGCCAGCCACGGACTAGCGGGAGGCACCACAGGTACGCAGTATTTT.

In DNA, the CDR3 is TGTGCCAGCAGTTTCGACAGGGAGCAGTTCTTC. It specifies CASSFDREQFF. V and J are TRBV28 and TRBJ2-1; D perhaps matches TRBD1 (6 bases). Deletions cut 3 bases from V and 10 bases from J, with 7 bases between. There are 11 residues in the CDR3. The germline CDR1 and CDR2 sequences are MDHEN and SYDVKM.

The chain employs TRBV15 and TRBJ2-1; 8 positions match TRBD2. The CDR3 length is 14 residues. The germline CDR1 and CDR2 sequences are LNHNV and YYDKDF (reference sequence). Unmatched junction bases numbered 8, after V lost 6 bases and J lost 7 bases. The DNA of the CDR3 is TGTGCCACCAGTTTCGGGGGGGCTAGGAATGAGCAGTTCTTC. It yields the protein CATSFGGARNEQFF.

This clonotype was found many times. This chain connects TRBV20-1 to TRBJ2-5, with 8 nucleotides matching TRBD2. The CDR3 is 11 amino acids. The germline CDR1 and CDR2 sequences are DFQATT and SNEGSKA (reference sequence). Trimming cost V 8 bases and J 5 bases; bases outside gene matches: 4. As DNA, the CDR3 is TGCAGTCCCGGACTAGCCGAGACCCAGTACTTC. This codes for CSPGLAETQYF.

V and J are TRBV3-1 and TRBJ2-1, with 11 nucleotides matching TRBD2. The germline gives CDR1 LGHDT, CDR2 YNNKEL (reference sequence). V dropped 2 bases and J dropped 4; count of bases not matched to a gene: 10. The CDR3 is 18 residues long. The DNA of the CDR3 is TGTGCCAGCAGCCAAAGGGGCACGGGACTAGCGGCTTACAATGAGCAGTTCTTC. This codes for CASSQRGTGLAAYNEQFF.

This clonotype was counted between two and nine times. The chain carries TRBV29-1 and TRBJ2-7; D may correspond to TRBD1 or TRBD2 (5 bases each). Gene TRBJ2-5 matches the end of the DNA better, so the J call may be wrong. The germline gives CDR1 SQVTM, CDR2 ANQGSEA. The CDR3 length is 12 residues. The DNA of the CDR3 is TGCAGCTATGTTGGGGGTCAAGAGACCCAGTACTTC. Translating gives CSYVGGQETQYF.